This T cell receptor (beta chain) was recorded in a study of CD8 T cells in ankylosing spondylitis. V shed 8 bases and J 5 bases; nucleotides not matched to a gene: 11. CDR1 and CDR2 from the germline V gene are DFQATT and SNEGSKA (reference sequence). CDR3 length: 14 residues. As to this clonotype: Its antigen is not identified.

General study results and limits: In ankylosing spondylitis patients, matched synovial fluid reportedly showed significant enrichment of disease-linked clones. Several highly homologous variants made up a TCR beta motif, and this motif appeared characteristic of ankylosing spondylitis blood. Previously reported in reactive arthritis synovial fluid and blood were some of the motif variants.

Molecular-barcoded quantitative 5'-RACE produced these TCR beta libraries. Via MiXCR, TCRdb re-called the 5' RACE reads, giving one row per CDR3 protein. The sample records about 330,000 distinct CDR3 sequences, approximately 8% being singletons. The sample comprised blood, either unsorted or a sorted T cell fraction (not recorded which). The source of this sequence is a male donor with ankylosing spondylitis. This rearrangement joins TRBV20-1 to TRBJ1-1; TRBD1 matches at 10 bases. For the CDR3, the DNA is TGCAGTCCCTCAGTGGGGACAGGGGTAACTGAAGCTTTCTTT. Amino acids: CSPSVGTGVTEAFF.